A single TCR beta chain is shown here with its context. What it binds is not known. The sample comes from a study of T cell repertoires in cytomegalovirus infection. Study-wide context: A matching HLA type, together with CMV infection, was signaled by public TCR beta signatures. Broader study findings: Summed frequency of shared TCR beta families picked out CMV carriers who also had the relevant HLA.

This CDR3 is built from 14 residues. V gave up 4 bases and J gave up 6 bases, with 16 bases separating them. Germline V lookup: CDR1 SGHVS, CDR2 FQNEAQ. TCRdb ran MiXCR on the reads and lists one entry per CDR3 protein. The table has 400,000 to 600,000 distinct CDR3 sequences, roughly 42% seen once. The genes are TRBV7-8 and TRBJ2-7, with D perhaps assigned TRBD1 or TRBD2 (5 bases each). Sequenced material: cultured PBMCs, taken from culture after CMV antigen stimulation. The TCR was taken from a human donor in good health (CMV status not recorded). Some clones in this sample may be carry-over from other donors' samples. The CDR3 region is CASSSGAVSGEQYF. The CDR3 nucleotides read TGTGCCAGCAGCTCCGGGGCCGTATCCGGCGAGCAGTACTTC.